The 25 T cell receptor beta chains below all came from one sample that was sequenced in a study of molecular identifiers for immune sequencing clone quantification. MiXCR, applied by TCRdb to the PCR reads, yields one record per CDR3 protein. The sample gives a few hundred thousand distinct CDR3 sequences, around 23% of which show up once; 0.7% to 0.9% is in the top ten. Sequencing input: naive CD8+ T cells from blood, with Jurkat cell RNA spiked in. Indicated subset: FACS-sorted CD8+CD4-CCR7+CD45RA+ naive T cells. Receptors were obtained from a human donor in good health. Some libraries in this study had Jurkat cell RNA spiked in.

Notes on this clonotype: This may be a read error: a much more frequent sequence differs by one nucleotide. This chain links TRBV2 with TRBJ2-5; 8 nucleotides line up with TRBD2. Germline V gene lookup returns CDR1 SNHLY and CDR2 FYNNEI. V shed 3 bases and J 4 bases; nucleotides not matched to a gene: 10. The CDR3 covers 16 residues. The CDR3 is CASSEPPTSGRETQYF. CDR3 in DNA: TGTGCCAGCAGTGAGCCCCCAACTAGCGGACGAGAGACCCAGTACTTC.

Remarks on this clonotype: A much bigger clone sits one base away, suggesting this may be a read error. The chain couples TRBV5-4 to TRBJ2-7; 9 nucleotides align to TRBD1. The trim removed 5 bases at V and 3 bases at J, leaving 9 bases unmatched. From germline, CDR1 is SGHNT and CDR2 YYREEE (reference sequence). The CDR3 length is 15 residues. The CDR3 DNA is TGTGCCAGCAGTCCCCCGGGACAGGGAGACTACGAGCAGTACTTC. Translated: CASSPPGQGDYEQYF.

This chain joins TRBV12-3 or TRBV12-4 and TRBJ2-5; possible D gene TRBD1, 5 bases. The CDR3 covers 15 residues. The V end was cut by 1 base, the J end by 2 bases, with 11 bases between. CDR3 in DNA: TGTGCCAGCAGTTTAGATAGGGCAGGGCAAGAGACCCAGTACTTC. Translation: CASSLDRAGQETQYF.

A word on this clonotype: Germline and junction disagree at one end, which may indicate a read error. The J gene is TRBJ2-7, the V gene TRBV6-5; no clear D. Germline CDR1 is MNHEY and CDR2 is SVGAGI. This CDR3 has 12 residues. CDR3 protein: CASISEPYGQYF. CDR3 nucleotides: TGTGCCAGCATCTCAGAACCCTACGGGCAGTACTTC.

This clonotype was seen repeatedly, ten times or more. The genes are TRBV4-3 and TRBJ2-3, with D hard to call. The germline CDR1 and CDR2 sequences are LGHNA and YSLEER. The V and J ends lost 0 bases and 3 bases respectively, with 10 bases between them. This CDR3 is 15 amino acids long. The CDR3 region is CASSQDRSTTDTQYF. CDR3 in DNA: TGCGCCAGCAGCCAAGATCGATCTACGACAGATACGCAGTATTTT.

This clonotype was found many times. This rearrangement joins TRBV27 to TRBJ2-7; 8 positions match TRBD2. Germline-derived CDR1 and CDR2 are MNHEY and SMNVEV (reference sequence). The V gene end was trimmed by 5 bases and the J gene end by 3 bases; junction bases not matched to a gene: 3. The CDR3 extends over 13 amino acids. The CDR3 loop reads CASSITSGYEQYF. The CDR3 DNA reads TGTGCCAGCAGTATTACTAGCGGCTACGAGCAGTACTTC.

This clonotype was recorded at least ten times. The chain joins TRBV28 to TRBJ2-3, with unresolved D. V lost 3 bases, J lost 4 bases, and 11 bases lay in between. CDR1 is MDHEN, CDR2 SYDVKM, per germline. The CDR3 is made up of 14 amino acids. CDR3 protein: CASSFGLRPDTQYF. The CDR3 DNA reads TGTGCCAGCAGTTTTGGTCTTAGGCCAGATACGCAGTATTTT.

This sequence joins TRBV12-3 or TRBV12-4 and TRBJ2-3, with 7 nucleotides matching TRBD2. The V and J ends lost 6 bases and 1 base, in that order; junction bases with no gene match: 7. The CDR3 length is 15 residues. CDR3 DNA sequence: TGTGCCAGCAGCTCGGGAGGAGGGGGCACAGATACGCAGTATTTT. Protein product: CASSSGGGGTDTQYF.

In this sample, this clonotype turned up a few times. The rearrangement uses TRBV25-1 and TRBJ1-1; the match to TRBD1 covers 7 bases. The CDR3 contains 14 residues. Per germline, CDR1 MGHDK and CDR2 SYGVNS. Unmatched junction bases numbered 7, after V lost 5 bases and J lost 4 bases. The CDR3 sequence is CASSKQGSGTEAFF. The CDR3 DNA follows: TGTGCCAGCAGTAAACAGGGGTCGGGCACTGAAGCTTTCTTT.

In this sample, this clonotype turned up many times. The chain combines TRBV30 with TRBJ2-7, with 10 positions matching TRBD1. CDR1 GTSNPN and CDR2 SVGIG come from the germline V gene (reference sequence). V was clipped by 0 bases and J by 2 bases; unmatched bases: 1. This CDR3 region has 14 residues. The CDR3 loop reads CAWSVGTGAYEQYF. DNA for the CDR3: TGTGCCTGGAGTGTCGGGACAGGGGCCTACGAGCAGTACTTC. Together with reference TRBV30 and TRBJ2-7, the CDR3 gives the full variable domain: SQTIHQWPATLVQPVGSPLSLECTVEGTSNPNLYWYRQAAGRGLQLLFYSVGIGQISSEVPQNLSASRPQDRQFILSSKKLLLSDSGFYLCAWSVGTGAYEQYFGPGTRLTVT.

This clonotype occurred a few times. This could be a read error, since a much larger clone is one nucleotide away. The CDR3 DNA follows: TGTGCCAGCAGCCAAGGGACACCCTACGAGCAGTACTTC. It yields the protein CASSQGTPYEQYF. The chain links TRBV4-2 to TRBJ2-7, with a weak D call TRBD1 (5 bases). The ends were cut back, 1 base at V and 2 bases at J, with 6 bases in the middle. The CDR3 covers 13 residues. The germline V gene encodes CDR1 LGHNA and CDR2 YNFKEQ.

This chain connects TRBV25-1 to TRBJ2-7; 8 bases map to TRBD1. CDR3 length: 15 amino acids. V lost 5 bases and J lost 4; bases outside the gene matches: 10. Germline values: CDR1 MGHDK, CDR2 SYGVNS. The CDR3 region is CASSQDSGTGYEQYF. Written as DNA, the CDR3 is TGTGCCAGCAGTCAAGACTCCGGGACAGGTTACGAGCAGTACTTC.

This rearrangement joins TRBV20-1 to TRBJ2-1; D not certain. The length of the CDR3 is 11 residues. V lost 1 base and J lost 12, with 10 bases in between. Germline values: CDR1 DFQATT, CDR2 SNEGSKA (reference sequence). Written as DNA, the CDR3 is TGCAGTGCTAGAGTGCCCTCGGGGCAGTTCTTC. Its translation is CSARVPSGQFF.

This chain joins TRBV5-6 and TRBJ2-7; TRBD1 aligns across 11 bases. CDR1 is SGHDT, CDR2 YYEEEE, per germline. The CDR3 is 16 residues long. The ends lost 3 bases at V and 3 bases at J; junction bases unmatched: 8. The CDR3 nucleotides are TGTGCCAGCAGCTACGCAGCCGGGACAGGGGGCTACGAGCAGTACTTC. It encodes CASSYAAGTGGYEQYF.

The gene calls are TRBV28 and TRBJ2-7; no clear D gene. The CDR3 runs to 13 residues. The germline V gene has CDR1 MDHEN and CDR2 SYDVKM. Deletions cut 8 bases from V and 4 bases from J, with 15 bases between. CDR3 region: CASQAPGWYEQYF. In DNA form, the CDR3 reads TGTGCCAGCCAGGCCCCTGGGTGGTACGAGCAGTACTTC. The whole variable domain, filled in from reference TRBV28 and TRBJ2-7, reads DVKVTQSSRYLVKRTGEKVFLECVQDMDHENMFWYRQDPGLGLRLIYFSYDVKMKEKGDIPEGYSVSREKKERFSLILESASTNQTSMYLCASQAPGWYEQYFGPGTRLTVT.

The V gene is TRBV11-2, the J gene TRBJ1-4; 8 positions match TRBD1. The CDR3 is 15 residues long. Germline CDR1 reads SGHAT; CDR2 reads FQNNGV. V was clipped by 5 bases and J by 7 bases; unmatched bases: 9. In nucleotides, the CDR3 is TGTGCCAGCAGCCATTGGGGACAGGTCTTTGAAAAACTGTTTTTT. Translated, it gives CASSHWGQVFEKLFF.

This clonotype was counted only a few times. The genes are TRBV7-9 and TRBJ2-3, with 8 bases that match TRBD2. The V gene's germline CDR1 is SEHNR and CDR2 FQNEAQ (reference sequence). The CDR3 has 18 amino acids. V lost 1 base and J lost 0; bases outside the gene matches: 9. DNA for the CDR3: TGTGCCAGCAGCTTAGTCTACCGCGGGGGGTCTAGCACAGATACGCAGTATTTT. As protein: CASSLVYRGGSSTDTQYF.

This clonotype was counted only a few times. The V and J genes are TRBV7-9 and TRBJ1-2; D is undetermined. V was shortened by 5 bases and J by 2 bases, with 24 bases between the two germline ends. Germline CDR1 is SEHNR and CDR2 is FQNEAQ (reference sequence). The CDR3 has 18 amino acids. Written as DNA, the CDR3 is TGTGCCAGCAGCCCGGTTCGGGAATCGTGGGAGTTGAACTATGGCTACACCTTC. This translates into CASSPVRESWELNYGYTF.

The chain links TRBV9 to TRBJ2-7; D unclear. The V end was cut by 0 bases, the J end by 2 bases, with 12 bases between. The CDR3 is 15 amino acids. Germline CDR1 is SGDLS and CDR2 is YYNGEE. The CDR3 sequence is CASSVGAEGTYEQYF. For the CDR3, the DNA is TGTGCCAGCAGCGTAGGGGCGGAAGGGACCTACGAGCAGTACTTC.

This clonotype has at least ten counts. The genes are TRBV7-6 and TRBJ1-5, with D unresolved. From germline, CDR1 is SGHVS and CDR2 FNYEAQ. CDR3 length equals 12 residues. V lost 11 bases and J lost 5, with 13 bases in between. This CDR3 reads CAFAQSHQPQHF. The CDR3 DNA follows: TGTGCCTTCGCACAGTCCCATCAGCCCCAGCATTTT.

Ten or more counts support this clonotype. The CDR3 DNA reads as TGTGCCAGCAGCCAAGATAGTAATGCCGAGCAGTACTTC. This translates into CASSQDSNAEQYF. The J gene is TRBJ2-7, the V gene TRBV4-2, with no clear D. The CDR3 totals 13 residues. Germline CDR1 and CDR2: LGHNA and YNFKEQ. V was shortened by 0 bases and J by 6 bases, with 9 bases between the two germline ends.

This clonotype showed up many times. The chain employs TRBV28 and TRBJ2-7, with no clear D. Trimming stripped 2 bases from V and 2 bases from J, with 10 bases between. The germline CDR1 and CDR2 sequences are MDHEN and SYDVKM. CDR3 length: 14 amino acids. The CDR3 protein is CASSLRGRPYEQYF. In DNA form, the CDR3 reads TGTGCCAGCAGTTTAAGAGGAAGGCCCTACGAGCAGTACTTC.

This clonotype appeared a few times. The rearrangement joins TRBV13 to TRBJ1-2; D unresolved. Trimming cost V 0 bases and J 4 bases, with 18 bases left between them. The CDR3 sequence is 17 residues long. Per the germline V gene, CDR1 is PRHDT and CDR2 is FYEKMQ (reference sequence). The CDR3 spells CASSLGQELPTLYGYTF. The CDR3 nucleotides are TGTGCCAGCAGCTTAGGCCAGGAACTCCCAACTCTCTATGGCTACACCTTC.

In this sample, this clonotype turned up a few times. V usage is TRBV11-3 and J usage is TRBJ1-3; 10 nucleotides line up with TRBD1. With V trimmed by 5 bases and J by 4 bases, 14 bases remained unmatched. Germline assignment: CDR1 SGHNT and CDR2 YENEEA. This CDR3 contains 18 residues. In nucleotides, the CDR3 is TGTGCCAGCAGCCTGCACCCCGGACAGGGGGTATCGGGAAACACCATATATTTT. Encoded protein: CASSLHPGQGVSGNTIYF.

V gene TRBV6-2 or TRBV6-3 combines with J gene TRBJ2-1, with TRBD2 identical over 10 bases. The V and J ends lost 3 bases and 2 bases, in that order; junction bases with no gene match: 4. The germline V gene encodes CDR1 MNHEY and CDR2 SVGEGT. CDR3 length: 16 residues. The CDR3 here is CASSYQREGPYNEQFF. The DNA for the CDR3 is TGTGCCAGCAGTTATCAGCGGGAGGGCCCCTACAATGAGCAGTTCTTC.